A single sample is the source of the 30 T cell receptor beta chains below, sequenced in a study of T cell responses to AZD1222 COVID-19 vaccine. Clones were sequenced by immunoSEQ multiplex PCR, and TCRdb holds only the in-frame ones, with some missing. In the table there are fewer than 150,000 clones, 85% to 95% of which are singletons. This specimen was peripheral blood, taken 28 days after the second AZD1222 dose. The origin of the receptors is an adult who received the AZD1222 COVID-19 vaccine.

V and J are TRBV9 and TRBJ2-2, with D hard to call. Trimming left V 4 bases short and J 6 bases short, with 13 bases between. Germline-derived CDR1 and CDR2 are SGDLS and YYNGEE. There are 14 residues in the CDR3. CDR3 nucleotide sequence: TGTGCCAGCAGCTTCGTCCAGACGGCCGGGGAGCTGTTTTTT. It encodes CASSFVQTAGELFF. Filled out from reference TRBV9 and TRBJ2-2, the complete variable domain reads DSGVTQTPKHLITATGQRVTLRCSPRSGDLSVYWYQQSLDQGLQFLIQYYNGEERAKGNILERFSAQQFPDLHSELNLSSLELGDSALYFCASSFVQTAGELFFGEGSRLTVL.

This clone was detected once. The CDR3 reads CATSPRTGWGEQYF. CDR3 bases: TGTGCCACCAGCCCCCGGACAGGCTGGGGCGAGCAGTACTTC. The chain couples TRBV15 to TRBJ2-7, with TRBD1 identical over 7 bases. The CDR3 runs 14 residues. V lost 5 bases to trimming and J lost 6 bases; unmatched junction nucleotides: 10. The germline V gene has CDR1 LNHNV and CDR2 YYDKDF (reference sequence).

This clone has only one observation. CDR3 bases: TGTGCCAGCAGTTACTTGGGGAGAAATCAGCCCCAGCATTTT. It specifies CASSYLGRNQPQHF. This chain joins TRBV6-2 or TRBV6-3 and TRBJ1-5; D gene unclear. This CDR3 is 14 amino acids long. Germline V lookup: CDR1 MNHEY, CDR2 SVGEGT. The V gene lost 1 base and the J gene lost 4 bases, with 8 bases spanning the gap.

The count of this clone is one. The rearrangement joins TRBV19 to TRBJ2-6; tentatively, D is TRBD1 (6 bases). CDR1 is LNHDA, CDR2 SQIVND, per germline (reference sequence). The V end was cut by 1 base, the J end by 4 bases, with 8 bases between. This CDR3 has 15 residues. CDR3 amino acids: CASSIGTAGANVLTF. The DNA of the CDR3 is TGTGCCAGTAGTATAGGGACAGCCGGGGCCAACGTCCTGACTTTC.

The chain couples TRBV19 to TRBJ1-4; a possible D gene is TRBD1 (5 bases). The CDR3 extends over 13 amino acids. The V and J ends lost 1 base and 8 bases respectively, with 8 bases between them. Germline assignment: CDR1 LNHDA and CDR2 SQIVND (reference sequence). The CDR3 reads CASSIGGREKLFF. The CDR3 DNA reads as TGTGCCAGTAGTATAGGGGGACGGGAAAAACTGTTTTTT. The full variable domain, completed using reference TRBV19 and TRBJ1-4, is DGGITQSPKYLFRKEGQNVTLSCEQNLNHDAMYWYRQDPGQGLRLIYYSQIVNDFQKGDIAEGYSVSREKKESFPLTVTSAQKNPTAFYLCASSIGGREKLFFGSGTQLSVL.

DNA for the CDR3: TGTGCCAGCAAACCTACCCTAGCGGAAACCCCCTACGAGCAGTACTTC. This translates into CASKPTLAETPYEQYF. The chain uses TRBV7-2 and TRBJ2-7; 7 bases are a match to TRBD2. Germline V gene lookup returns CDR1 SGHTA and CDR2 FQGNSA. There are 16 residues in the CDR3. After removal of 7 bases from V and 2 bases from J, the junction contained 14 bases not matched to a gene. The variable domain in full, with the rest retrieved from reference TRBV7-2 and TRBJ2-7, is GAGVSQSPSNKVTEKGKDVELRCDPISGHTALYWYRQSLGQGLEFLIYFQGNSAPDKSGLPSDRFSAERTGGSVSTLTIQRTQQEDSAVYLCASKPTLAETPYEQYFGPGTRLTVT.

The chain joins TRBV9 to TRBJ1-3, with a weak D call TRBD1 (6 bases). The CDR3 is 17 amino acids. Trimming stripped 3 bases from V and 5 bases from J, with 21 bases between. Germline V gives CDR1 SGDLS, CDR2 YYNGEE. In nucleotides, the CDR3 is TGTGCCAGCAGCGCCGGGGGGGGCACCTTTTCGAGAAACACCATATATTTT. The encoded protein is CASSAGGGTFSRNTIYF.

The chain links TRBV10-3 to TRBJ1-1; 7 nucleotides line up with TRBD1. CDR1 is ENHRY, CDR2 SYGVKD, per germline. Trimming removed 6 bases from V and 6 bases from J; junction bases left unmatched: 7. The CDR3 runs 13 residues. In nucleotides, the CDR3 is TGTGCCATCAGCCGTGACAGGGAGTCTGAAGCTTTCTTT. This gives the protein CAISRDRESEAFF.

The chain combines TRBV12-3 or TRBV12-4 with TRBJ1-2; D call uncertain. Deletions cut 3 bases from V and 3 bases from J, with 8 bases between. The CDR3 sequence is 13 residues long. The CDR3 DNA reads TGTGCCAGCAGTTTCCTCGGGGACTATGGCTACACCTTC. Amino acids: CASSFLGDYGYTF.

The chain uses TRBV21-1 and TRBJ1-2. TRBV21-1 is a known pseudogene. CDR3 length equals 13 residues. The CDR3 coding sequence is TGTGCCAGCAGCAAAATCGGGCGCAGAGGCTACACCTTC. As protein: CASSKIGRRGYTF.

This chain uses TRBV6-4 with TRBJ2-6, with 10 bases that match TRBD2. The germline CDR1 and CDR2 sequences are MRHNA and SNTAGT. The CDR3 sequence is 18 residues long. V was clipped by 3 bases and J by 0 bases; unmatched bases: 5. CDR3 residues: CASSEAGGAASGANVLTF. The CDR3 bases are TGTGCCAGCAGTGAAGCGGGAGGGGCTGCCTCTGGGGCCAACGTCCTGACTTTC.

The rearrangement links TRBV28 to TRBJ1-5; no clear D. Between the trimmed V and J ends, which lost 7 bases and 7 bases, there was a span of 17 bases. The CDR3 runs 14 residues. Germline V gives CDR1 MDHEN, CDR2 SYDVKM. The CDR3 protein is CASNVRPASQPQHF. The DNA for the CDR3 is TGTGCCAGCAATGTCCGACCGGCGAGCCAGCCCCAGCATTTT.

The V and J genes are TRBV30 and TRBJ1-3; no reliable D call. Germline CDR1 GTSNPN, CDR2 SVGIG (reference sequence). This CDR3 has 16 amino acids. Between the trimmed V and J ends, which lost 4 bases and 4 bases, there was a span of 20 bases. CDR3 sequence: CAWTRLRQALGNTIYF. CDR3 coding DNA: TGTGCCTGGACCCGCCTGCGGCAGGCTCTCGGAAACACCATATATTTT.

The chain uses TRBV7-9 and TRBJ2-3, with TRBD1 matching over 9 bases. This CDR3 comprises 17 residues. The junction had 12 bases not matched to a gene; V was cut back by 5 bases and J by 3 bases. Germline V lookup: CDR1 SEHNR, CDR2 FQNEAQ (reference sequence). For the CDR3, the DNA is TGTGCCAGCAGCCTAACGAGTGGGGACAGGGTAACAGATACGCAGTATTTT. Amino acid sequence: CASSLTSGDRVTDTQYF.

The chain is built from TRBV7-9 and TRBJ2-2, with TRBD2 matching 13 bases. In germline, CDR1 is SEHNR, CDR2 FQNEAQ (reference sequence). With 5 bases clipped from V and 4 bases from J, the junction kept 4 bases outside the gene matches. The CDR3 length is 16 residues. This CDR3 reads CASSPGLAGATGELFF. The CDR3 DNA reads TGTGCCAGCAGCCCCGGACTAGCGGGGGCCACCGGGGAGCTGTTTTTT. The whole variable domain, filled in from reference TRBV7-9 and TRBJ2-2, reads DTGVSQNPRHKITKRGQNVTFRCDPISEHNRLYWYRQTLGQGPEFLTYFQNEAQLEKSRLLSDRFSAERPKGSFSTLEIQRTEQGDSAMYLCASSPGLAGATGELFFGEGSRLTVL.

V is TRBV6-4 and J is TRBJ2-3; D is undetermined. Germline CDR1 MRHNA, CDR2 SNTAGT. V shed 0 bases and J shed 0 bases, with 10 bases lying between them. The CDR3 length is 16 residues. CDR3: CASSDSPRPSTDTQYF. CDR3 nucleotides: TGTGCCAGCAGTGACTCCCCGCGTCCTAGCACAGATACGCAGTATTTT.

This chain uses TRBV7-2 with TRBJ1-1; tentative D call: TRBD1 (6 bases). The CDR3 runs to 17 residues. Trimming took off 3 bases at V and 5 bases at J, with 22 bases between the two ends. The germline gives CDR1 SGHTA, CDR2 FQGNSA. The CDR3 sequence is CASSFSRVDSLGTEAFF. DNA for the CDR3: TGTGCCAGCAGCTTTAGTCGTGTGGACAGTTTGGGAACTGAAGCTTTCTTT.

V and J are TRBV29-1 and TRBJ2-2; 8 positions agree with TRBD1. The germline V gene has CDR1 SQVTM and CDR2 ANQGSEA. Trimming at V came to 6 bases and at J to 4 bases, leaving 7 bases not matched to a gene. The CDR3 runs 14 residues. The CDR3 nucleotides read TGCAGCGTCCGGACAGGGTACGTCACCGGGGAGCTGTTTTTT. Amino acid sequence: CSVRTGYVTGELFF.

For the CDR3, the DNA is TGTGCCAGCAGCGACCGGGGCAGCAATGCCGGGGAGCTGTTTTTT. It yields the protein CASSDRGSNAGELFF. This chain uses TRBV11-1 with TRBJ2-2; D could derive from TRBD1 or TRBD2 (5 bases each). The germline V and J ends were trimmed by 5 bases and 6 bases, with 16 bases remaining between them. CDR3 size: 15 residues. Looked up from germline, CDR1 is SGHAT and CDR2 is FQDESV (reference sequence).

The rearrangement joins TRBV18 to TRBJ1-6, with 10 bases matching TRBD1. Germline loops: CDR1 KGHSH, CDR2 LQKENI. The CDR3 length is 13 residues. J was trimmed by 14 bases and V by 4 bases; bases with no gene match: 5. The CDR3 bases are TGTGCCAGCTCACGAGGGACAGGGGAGGCCCTCCACTTT. Translation gives CASSRGTGEALHF.

The V call is TRBV6-2 or TRBV6-3, the J call TRBJ1-1; D unresolved. The V gene's germline CDR1 is MNHEY and CDR2 SVGEGT. The CDR3 is made up of 17 amino acids. V was trimmed by 5 bases and J by 1 base, leaving 20 bases between them. The CDR3 here is CASSHTGVRPENTEAFF. The DNA of the CDR3 is TGTGCCAGCAGTCACACCGGGGTTAGGCCTGAGAACACTGAAGCTTTCTTT.

This chain connects TRBV7-9 to TRBJ1-3; 8 bases agree with TRBD1. The CDR3 has 17 amino acids. CDR1 is SEHNR and CDR2 is FQNEAQ in the germline V gene (reference sequence). Losses at the gene ends were 5 bases for V and 1 base for J; bases not matched to a gene: 10. CDR3 sequence: CASSGPTGDMSGNTIYF. Written as DNA, the CDR3 is TGTGCCAGCAGCGGACCGACAGGGGATATGTCTGGAAACACCATATATTTT.

The chain links TRBV28 to TRBJ1-2; D is ambiguous. The germline CDR1 and CDR2 sequences are MDHEN and SYDVKM. The CDR3 is 13 amino acids. Trimming shortened V by 3 bases and J by 3 bases, and 8 bases separated the two germline ends. CDR3 residues: CASSFSQDYGYTF. In DNA form, the CDR3 reads TGTGCCAGCAGTTTTTCGCAAGACTATGGCTACACCTTC.

The rearrangement links TRBV28 to TRBJ1-2; D perhaps matches TRBD1 (6 bases). There are 15 residues in the CDR3. Germline V lookup: CDR1 MDHEN, CDR2 SYDVKM. V lost 3 bases to trimming and J lost 6 bases, with 17 bases between them. CDR3 in DNA: TGTGCCAGCAGTTTGGAGTCAGGGGAATCGGATGGCTACACCTTC. This sequence encodes CASSLESGESDGYTF.

The V call is TRBV6-6, the J call TRBJ1-6; 7 positions match TRBD1. The germline V gene encodes CDR1 MNHNY and CDR2 SVGAGI (reference sequence). The CDR3 sequence is 15 residues long. Losses at the gene ends were 2 bases for V and 11 bases for J; bases not matched to a gene: 9. The DNA for the CDR3 is TGTGCCAGCAGTTACCCGGACAGGCCAGTGGCACCCCTCCACTTT. Its protein is CASSYPDRPVAPLHF.

The chain combines TRBV2 with TRBJ1-6; no clear D gene. Germline V gene sequence: CDR1 SNHLY, CDR2 FYNNEI. CDR3 length: 13 residues. The V end was cut by 4 bases, the J end by 0 bases, with 1 base between. The CDR3 DNA reads TGTGCCAGCAGTGCCTCCTATAATTCACCCCTCCACTTT. It yields the protein CASSASYNSPLHF.

The rearrangement uses TRBV5-4 and TRBJ1-1; 7 positions agree with TRBD1. V gave up 4 bases and J gave up 0 bases; unmatched junction bases: 3. The CDR3 spans 14 residues. Germline loops: CDR1 SGHNT, CDR2 YYREEE (reference sequence). The CDR3 reads CASSGGQLNTEAFF. DNA for the CDR3: TGTGCCAGCAGCGGGGGACAGCTGAACACTGAAGCTTTCTTT.

Here the CDR3 reads CAISGGLAGVSSYEQYF. The CDR3 nucleotides read TGTGCCATCAGTGGTGGGTTAGCGGGGGTGTCGTCCTACGAGCAGTACTTC. The V and J genes are TRBV10-3 and TRBJ2-7; 9 nucleotides line up with TRBD2. From germline, CDR1 is ENHRY and CDR2 SYGVKD. The V gene end was trimmed by 4 bases and the J gene end by 1 base; junction bases not matched to a gene: 11. The CDR3 contains 17 residues.

A word on this clone: Other nucleotide sequences from this sample produce the same CDR3. The J gene is TRBJ1-4, the V gene TRBV18; unclear D gene. The CDR3 is made up of 13 amino acids. V shed 3 bases and J shed 3 bases, with 5 bases lying between them. Germline assignment: CDR1 KGHSH and CDR2 LQKENI. This chain's CDR3 is CASSPRANEKLFF. As DNA, the CDR3 is TGTGCCAGCTCACCGAGGGCTAATGAAAAACTGTTTTTT.

The chain couples TRBV6-7 to TRBJ1-5, with 7 bases lining up with TRBD1. TRBV6-7 is an ORF, with its function uncertain. V lost 5 bases to trimming and J lost 2 bases; unmatched junction nucleotides: 3. The CDR3 totals 14 residues. The CDR3 bases are TGTGCCAGCAGTACAGGGGTGGGCAATCAGCCCCAGCATTTT. Residues: CASSTGVGNQPQHF.